This TCR beta chain comes out of a study of blood T cell repertoires in COVID-19. A single count supports this clone. The table came from immunoSEQ multiplex PCR; TCRdb's copy has only in-frame clones and leaves some out. The data show roughly 100,000 clones, with 84% seen just once and about 14% held by the top ten. The germline gives CDR1 SGHDT, CDR2 YYEEEE. This CDR3 region has 16 residues. The V end was cut by 1 base, the J end by 0 bases, with 13 bases between. The sequencing input was peripheral blood. The sequence was collected from a woman aged 55-75 years with acute or convalescent COVID-19. The genes are TRBV5-6 and TRBJ1-1; D call uncertain. CDR3 amino acids: CASSLSSLSLNTEAFF. For the CDR3, the DNA is TGTGCCAGCAGCTTGTCTAGCCTCTCGTTGAACACTGAAGCTTTCTTT.